Presented here are 32 T cell receptor beta chains from one specimen sequenced in a study of regulatory T cells in long-lasting Graves disease. According to the study, TCR beta libraries were built with iRepertoire HTBI primers and CDR3-region Arm-PCR. MiXCR was run by TCRdb on the multiplex PCR reads, yielding one entry per CDR3 protein. The top ten clones hold roughly a quarter of a sample with approximately 400,000 distinct CDR3 sequences, 20% to 30% of them seen once. Indicated time point: persistent/refractory GD, antithyroid drugs over 5 years with positive TRAb. From PBMCs, RNA was extracted and then used to make the TCR library. Sample: peripheral blood mononuclear cells (PBMCs), taken when the disease was refractory, from a patient treated with antithyroid drugs. Source of these receptors: a female donor with Graves disease.

This clonotype was seen many times. This chain joins TRBV12-3 or TRBV12-4 and TRBJ2-2; a possible D gene is TRBD1 (5 bases). The CDR3 consists of 14 residues. V shed 6 bases and J shed 4 bases, with 12 bases lying between them. CDR3 sequence: CASRLQDTTGELFF. CDR3 DNA sequence: TGTGCCAGCAGATTACAGGATACCACCGGGGAGCTGTTTTTT.

This clonotype has at least ten counts. The chain combines TRBV28 with TRBJ1-1; no firm D call. V lost 6 bases and J 1 base, leaving 9 bases between the germline ends. The CDR3 contains 13 residues. The V gene's germline CDR1 is MDHEN and CDR2 SYDVKM. The CDR3 bases are TGTGCCAGCAGCCCGATAGAGAACACTGAAGCTTTCTTT. This gives the protein CASSPIENTEAFF.

In this sample, this clonotype turned up a few times. The rearrangement uses TRBV18 and TRBJ1-1, with D unclear. Germline lookup yields CDR1 KGHSH and CDR2 LQKENI. Deletions cut 5 bases from V and 1 base from J, with 8 bases between. This CDR3 region has 13 residues. Written as DNA, the CDR3 is TGTGCCAGCTCAACTACAAGGAACACTGAAGCTTTCTTT. Translating gives CASSTTRNTEAFF. Full variable domain (missing parts from reference TRBV18 and TRBJ1-1): NAGVMQNPRHLVRRRGQEARLRCSPMKGHSHVYWYRQLPEEGLKFMVYLQKENIIDESGMPKERFSAEFPKEGPSILRIQQVVRGDSAAYFCASSTTRNTEAFFGQGTRLTVV.

The sample holds one count of this clonotype. This rearrangement joins TRBV7-2 to TRBJ1-6; D may be TRBD1 (5 bases). This CDR3 is built from 15 residues. Per the germline V gene, CDR1 is SGHTA and CDR2 is FQGNSA. Trimming pared 3 bases from V and 10 bases from J, leaving 16 bases between. In DNA form, the CDR3 reads TGTGCCAGCAGCTTCGGGGCAGCCTTGATCTCACCCCTCCACTTT. Amino acids: CASSFGAALISPLHF.

V is TRBV5-5 and J is TRBJ2-2; 9 bases match TRBD2. The length of the CDR3 is 17 residues. Trimming at V came to 4 bases and at J to 4 bases, leaving 11 bases not matched to a gene. The germline V gene encodes CDR1 SGHKS and CDR2 YYEKEE (reference sequence). The CDR3 sequence: CASSKNSGSWGTGELFF. The CDR3 nucleotides are TGTGCCAGCAGCAAAAATAGCGGGAGTTGGGGCACCGGGGAGCTGTTTTTT.

This clonotype occurred many times. The J gene is TRBJ1-4, the V gene TRBV5-5; 9 bases align to TRBD1. The germline gives CDR1 SGHKS, CDR2 YYEKEE (reference sequence). The CDR3 has 16 residues. The ends lost 4 bases at V and 7 bases at J; junction bases unmatched: 11. The CDR3 bases are TGTGCCAGCAGCCTTGTGGGACAGGGTCGGAGTGAAAAACTGTTTTTT. Protein sequence: CASSLVGQGRSEKLFF.

This clonotype was counted a few times. The rearrangement joins TRBV11-2 to TRBJ2-6; D ambiguous. Looked up from germline, CDR1 is SGHAT and CDR2 is FQNNGV. This CDR3 has 15 residues. V was trimmed by 5 bases and J by 0 bases, leaving 8 bases between them. CDR3 in DNA: TGTGCCAGCAGCCTCTTTCTCTCTGGGGCCAACGTCCTGACTTTC. Translated: CASSLFLSGANVLTF.

This clonotype has ten or more counts. The CDR3 reads CASSFNSWGLIGYGYTF. CDR3 nucleotide sequence: TGTGCCAGCAGTTTTAATTCGTGGGGCTTAATTGGGTATGGCTACACCTTC. V is TRBV12-3 or TRBV12-4 and J is TRBJ1-2; possibly TRBD1 for D (5 bases). V gave up 3 bases and J gave up 5 bases, with 22 bases separating them. The CDR3 is 17 amino acids.

This clonotype was detected a few times. The chain has TRBV6-1 and TRBJ1-1, with D unclear. This CDR3 is built from 11 residues. Germline CDR1 and CDR2: MNHNS and SASEGT. The V gene lost 9 bases and the J gene lost 1 base, with 6 bases spanning the gap. CDR3 bases: TGTGCCAGTGAGGGGAACACTGAAGCTTTCTTT. It translates to CASEGNTEAFF.

A few counts support this clonotype. Written as DNA, the CDR3 is TGTGCCAGCAGCTCCGACAGGCTTTCATCACCCCTCCACTTT. As protein: CASSSDRLSSPLHF. This sequence joins TRBV7-6 and TRBJ1-6, with D perhaps TRBD1 (6 bases). V was shortened by 4 bases and J by 10 bases, with 14 bases between the two germline ends. The CDR3 consists of 14 residues. Germline-derived CDR1 and CDR2 are SGHVS and FNYEAQ.

The V and J genes are TRBV29-1 and TRBJ1-2; D remains ambiguous. V was clipped by 3 bases and J by 8 bases, with 16 bases between them. The CDR3 is made up of 13 amino acids. Looked up from germline, CDR1 is SQVTM and CDR2 is ANQGSEA. The CDR3 coding sequence is TGCAGCGTTGAGGCCGGACTGGACTTGGGCTACACCTTC. Its translation: CSVEAGLDLGYTF. Looking up the rest from reference TRBV29-1 and TRBJ1-2 gives the full variable domain: SAVISQKPSRDICQRGTSLTIQCQVDSQVTMMFWYRQQPGQSLTLIATANQGSEATYESGFVIDKFPISRPNLTFSTLTVSNMSPEDSSIYLCSVEAGLDLGYTFGSGTRLTVV.

The rearrangement uses TRBV12-3 or TRBV12-4 and TRBJ2-7; no reliable D call. Trimming cost V 2 bases and J 2 bases, with 7 bases left between them. CDR3 length: 13 residues. CDR3 residues: CASSLRQAYEQYF. The CDR3 DNA reads TGTGCCAGCAGTTTACGGCAGGCCTACGAGCAGTACTTC.

The sample holds a few counts of this clonotype. V is TRBV29-1 and J is TRBJ1-3, with D unresolved. CDR1 and CDR2 (germline): SQVTM, ANQGSEA. This CDR3 has 13 amino acids. The V and J ends lost 1 base and 8 bases respectively, with 12 bases between them. This CDR3 reads CSVEGASPDTIYF. The CDR3 nucleotides read TGCAGCGTTGAAGGAGCTAGTCCGGACACCATATATTTT.

Regarding this clonotype: A clone one base away is much larger, so this may be a read error. The chain carries TRBV7-2 and TRBJ2-4; D is uncertain. The V gene's germline CDR1 is SGHTA and CDR2 FQGNSA. The CDR3 is made up of 16 amino acids. V was cut by 4 bases and J by 0 bases, with 13 bases left in between. The CDR3 nucleotides read TGTGCCAGCAGCTCAGCGCGGAGAGAAGCCAAAAACATTCAGTACTTC. This encodes CASSSARREAKNIQYF. Using reference TRBV7-2 and TRBJ2-4 for the parts outside the CDR3, the full variable domain is GAGVSQSPSNKVTEKGKDVELRCDPISGHTALYWYRQSLGQGLEFLIYFQGNSAPDKSGLPSDRFSAERTGGSVSTLTIQRTQQEDSAVYLCASSSARREAKNIQYFGAGTRLSVL.

The chain is built from TRBV5-6 and TRBJ1-1; D may be TRBD1 (5 bases). The CDR3 has 13 residues. The V gene's germline CDR1 is SGHDT and CDR2 YYEEEE. The V end lost 3 bases, the J end lost 4 bases, and 10 bases lay between the germline ends. The CDR3 sequence is CASSSYGGTEAFF. The CDR3 region has the DNA TGTGCCAGCAGCTCCTATGGGGGCACTGAAGCTTTCTTT.

V gene TRBV11-2 combines with J gene TRBJ1-6; D call uncertain. This CDR3 contains 16 residues. From germline, CDR1 is SGHAT and CDR2 FQNNGV. Trimming pared 5 bases from V and 13 bases from J, leaving 24 bases between. The CDR3 loop is CASSPTPRNTVLPLHF. The CDR3 coding sequence is TGTGCCAGCAGCCCGACACCACGTAACACCGTTTTGCCCCTCCACTTT.

The table lists this clonotype with a few counts. The V and J genes are TRBV20-1 and TRBJ1-6; 9 bases match TRBD1. Germline loops: CDR1 DFQATT, CDR2 SNEGSKA (reference sequence). V shed 1 base, J shed 13 bases, and the junction held 17 bases outside the gene matches. This CDR3 has 17 residues. The chain's CDR3 is CSARGPEDRGPQGPLHF. Written as DNA, the CDR3 is TGCAGTGCTAGAGGCCCCGAGGACAGGGGACCTCAGGGTCCCCTCCACTTT.

There are many counts of this clonotype. V gene TRBV7-6 combines with J gene TRBJ2-7; 8 nucleotides align to TRBD2. With V trimmed by 5 bases and J by 0 bases, 9 bases remained unmatched. Germline CDR1 is SGHVS and CDR2 is FNYEAQ. The CDR3 extends over 16 amino acids. The CDR3 loop reads CASSTAPLAASYEQYF. CDR3 in DNA: TGTGCCAGCAGCACCGCCCCACTAGCGGCCTCCTACGAGCAGTACTTC.

This clonotype was seen repeatedly, ten times or more. The V call is TRBV6-1, the J call TRBJ2-7; D may be TRBD1 or TRBD2 (5 bases each). Germline CDR1 and CDR2: MNHNS and SASEGT. Trimming removed 2 bases from V and 3 bases from J, with 11 bases in between. The CDR3 has 14 amino acids. CDR3 amino acids: CASSETRDRYEQYF. The CDR3 DNA sequence: TGTGCCAGCAGTGAAACCCGGGACCGCTACGAGCAGTACTTC.

This clonotype has more than one count but fewer than ten. CDR3 protein: CASSWYRDYEQYF. The CDR3 DNA reads as TGTGCCAGCAGTTGGTACAGGGACTACGAGCAGTACTTC. The chain recombines TRBV7-9 with TRBJ2-7, with a weak D call TRBD1 (6 bases). Germline V gene data show CDR1 as SEHNR and CDR2 as FQNEAQ (reference sequence). The CDR3 spans 13 residues. V was pared by 6 bases and J by 3 bases, with 12 bases between.

The chain is built from TRBV20-1 and TRBJ1-2; D remains ambiguous. Germline CDR1 reads DFQATT; CDR2 reads SNEGSKA (reference sequence). The CDR3 is made up of 12 amino acids. Trimming took off 6 bases at V and 4 bases at J, with 12 bases between the two ends. The CDR3 loop reads CSARSSFYGYTF. CDR3 sequence (DNA): TGCAGTGCGAGAAGTAGTTTCTATGGCTACACCTTC.

This clonotype was detected a few times. CDR3 amino acids: CAWRDRAREKLFF. In DNA form, the CDR3 reads TGTGCCTGGAGGGACAGGGCTAGGGAAAAACTGTTTTTT. The V gene is TRBV30, the J gene TRBJ1-4, with 8 bases fitting TRBD1. Germline V gene sequence: CDR1 GTSNPN, CDR2 SVGIG (reference sequence). The junction had 5 bases not matched to a gene; V was cut back by 3 bases and J by 8 bases. The CDR3 sequence is 13 residues long.

In this sample, this clonotype turned up many times. V is TRBV6-1 and J is TRBJ1-3; 9 nucleotides align to TRBD1. Trimming at V came to 6 bases and at J to 4 bases, leaving 7 bases not matched to a gene. From germline, CDR1 is MNHNS and CDR2 SASEGT. There are 15 residues in the CDR3. DNA for the CDR3: TGTGCCAGCAGCTTACAGGGGGCGCGGGGAAACACCATATATTTT. This encodes CASSLQGARGNTIYF.

This clonotype was counted at least ten times. The gene calls are TRBV19 and TRBJ1-2, with a weak D call TRBD1 (5 bases). V was cut by 0 bases and J by 7 bases, with 18 bases left in between. The V gene's germline CDR1 is LNHDA and CDR2 SQIVND (reference sequence). The CDR3 length is 16 residues. The CDR3 DNA is TGTGCCAGTAGTATAGACTCCGGGACCCCAACTAGTGGCTACACCTTC. As protein: CASSIDSGTPTSGYTF.

This clonotype was seen a handful of times. V is TRBV5-1 and J is TRBJ1-1; D not resolved. The CDR3 consists of 12 residues. Germline V CDR1 and CDR2: SGHRS, YFSETQ. V lost 7 bases and J 1 base, leaving 8 bases between the germline ends. In DNA form, the CDR3 reads TGCGCCAGCGGGAACGGGAACACTGAAGCTTTCTTT. It translates to CASGNGNTEAFF.

In its sample, this clonotype was seen many times. The chain carries TRBV2 and TRBJ1-5; TRBD1 aligns across 8 bases. The germline CDR1 and CDR2 sequences are SNHLY and FYNNEI. V shed 6 bases, J shed 7 bases, and the junction held 8 bases outside the gene matches. The CDR3 is made up of 14 amino acids. CDR3 sequence: CASRQDRVGQPQHF. The CDR3 nucleotides are TGTGCCAGCAGGCAGGACAGGGTGGGCCAGCCCCAGCATTTT.

This clonotype was seen many times. The chain joins TRBV20-1 to TRBJ2-5; weak D call: TRBD2 (6 bases). Germline CDR1 reads DFQATT; CDR2 reads SNEGSKA (reference sequence). The CDR3 runs to 14 residues. V dropped 5 bases and J dropped 8 bases, with 21 bases sitting between them. In DNA, the CDR3 is TGCAGTGCTCCCCGGGACTCCCAGGTGACCACCCAGTACTTC. It codes for CSAPRDSQVTTQYF.

In this sample, this clonotype turned up a few times. The V call is TRBV15, the J call TRBJ1-1; D ambiguous. This CDR3 is built from 14 residues. The V gene's germline CDR1 is LNHNV and CDR2 YYDKDF (reference sequence). Trimming left V 3 bases short and J 0 bases short, with 8 bases between. This CDR3 reads CATSRTAVNTEAFF. For the CDR3, the DNA is TGTGCCACCAGCAGGACCGCCGTGAACACTGAAGCTTTCTTT.

This sequence joins TRBV19 and TRBJ1-2; 9 bases align to TRBD1. This CDR3 has 14 amino acids. V shed 6 bases and J 3 bases; nucleotides not matched to a gene: 5. CDR1 LNHDA and CDR2 SQIVND come from the germline V gene (reference sequence). CDR3 nucleotide sequence: TGTGCCAGTAGCCACCGGGACAGGGACTATGGCTACACCTTC. It specifies CASSHRDRDYGYTF.

The V and J genes are TRBV5-1 and TRBJ1-1; D not certain. The CDR3 runs 15 residues. Germline values: CDR1 SGHRS, CDR2 YFSETQ. V gave up 0 bases and J gave up 1 base, with 10 bases separating them. CDR3 DNA sequence: TGCGCCAGCAGCTTGGGAACGACTGCGAACACTGAAGCTTTCTTT. It codes for CASSLGTTANTEAFF.

In this sample, this clonotype turned up a few times. The gene calls are TRBV27 and TRBJ2-2; 9 positions agree with TRBD2. Per germline, CDR1 MNHEY and CDR2 SMNVEV (reference sequence). The junction had 9 bases not matched to a gene; V was cut back by 2 bases and J by 2 bases. This CDR3 spans 18 amino acids. The CDR3 here is CASSLRGGRAANTGELFF. The DNA for the CDR3 is TGTGCCAGCAGTTTACGCGGCGGGAGGGCCGCAAACACCGGGGAGCTGTTTTTT.

This clonotype appeared many times. Germline and junction disagree at one end, which may indicate a read error. The rearrangement joins TRBV12-3 or TRBV12-4 to TRBJ2-2; D is unclear. The CDR3 is 14 residues long. CDR3 nucleotide sequence: TGTGCCAGCAGCTTAGTGGGGAACACCGGGGAGCTGTTTTTT. It yields the protein CASSLVGNTGELFF.